Detailed here is one T cell receptor beta chain. The antigen remains unidentified. The source of the sample is a study of graft-versus-host responses after intestinal transplantation. Overall study results and limits: Recipient marrow held GvH clones, some first seen in ileum or blood.

The assay was immunoSEQ multiplex PCR, and TCRdb's table has in-frame clones only and misses some. This sample yields some 120,000 clones, of which 75% to 95% are seen a single time; about 0.18% belongs to the top ten. CDR3 length: 14 amino acids. The V segment lost 5 bases and the J segment 5 bases; nucleotides outside the gene matches: 8. Germline-derived CDR1 and CDR2 are SGHTA and FQGTGA. The chain joins TRBV7-3 to TRBJ2-5; 7 bases are a match to TRBD1. The material was unstimulated CD4+ T cells sorted from spleen or lymph node cells, obtained before intestinal transplant. The source is a human donor who received an intestinal transplant. CDR3 sequence reads: CASSPTGRGETQYF. In DNA, the CDR3 is TGTGCCAGCAGCCCGACAGGGAGAGGGGAGACCCAGTACTTC. Based on the CDR3 plus reference TRBV7-3 and TRBJ2-5, the full variable domain is GAGVSQTPSNKVTEKGKYVELRCDPISGHTALYWYRQSLGQGPEFLIYFQGTGAADDSGLPNDRFFAVRPEGSVSTLKIQRTERGDSAVYLCASSPTGRGETQYFGPGTRLLVL.